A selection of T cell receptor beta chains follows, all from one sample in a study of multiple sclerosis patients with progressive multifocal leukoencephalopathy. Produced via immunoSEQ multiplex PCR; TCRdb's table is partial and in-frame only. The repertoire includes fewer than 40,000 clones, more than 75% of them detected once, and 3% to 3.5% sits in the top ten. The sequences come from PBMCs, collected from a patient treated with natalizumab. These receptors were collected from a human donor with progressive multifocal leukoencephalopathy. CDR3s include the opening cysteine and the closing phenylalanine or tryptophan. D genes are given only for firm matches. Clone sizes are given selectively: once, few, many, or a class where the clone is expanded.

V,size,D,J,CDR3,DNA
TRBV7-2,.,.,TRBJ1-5,CASSLVGGKIGPQHF,TGTGCCAGCAGCTTAGTGGGTGGGAAAATAGGGCCCCAGCATTTT
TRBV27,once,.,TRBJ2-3,CASRPRTSTDTQYF,TGTGCCAGCAGACCCAGGACTAGCACAGATACGCAGTATTTT
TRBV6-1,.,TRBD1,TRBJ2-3,CASRRSRDSTQYF,TGTGCCAGCAGGCGATCACGGGACAGTACGCAGTATTTT
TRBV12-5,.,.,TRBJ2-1,CASVEQGGGGEQFF,TGTGCTAGTGTGGAGCAAGGAGGAGGGGGTGAGCAGTTCTTC
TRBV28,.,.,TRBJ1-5,CASSRRQYSNQPQHF,TGTGCCAGCAGCCGGAGACAGTATAGCAATCAGCCCCAGCATTTT
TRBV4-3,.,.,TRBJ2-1,CASSQEGAYNEQFF,TGCGCCAGCAGCCAAGAAGGGGCCTACAATGAGCAGTTCTTC
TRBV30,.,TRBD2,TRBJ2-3,CAWSGGGPQDTQYF,TGTGCCTGGAGTGGGGGAGGGCCACAAGATACGCAGTATTTT
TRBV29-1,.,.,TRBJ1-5,CSVVGGRDQPQHF,TGCAGCGTTGTGGGAGGGCGCGATCAGCCCCAGCATTTT
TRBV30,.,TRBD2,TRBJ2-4,CAWSAGTSGQGGVAKNIQYF,TGTGCCTGGAGCGCCGGGACTAGCGGGCAAGGAGGGGTAGCCAAAAACATTCAGTACTTC
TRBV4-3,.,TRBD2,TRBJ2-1,CASSQDPTSGGKNEQFF,TGCGCCAGCAGCCAAGACCCAACTAGCGGGGGGAAGAATGAGCAGTTCTTC
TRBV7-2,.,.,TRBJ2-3,CASTSRAFADTQYF,TGTGCCAGCACCAGCCGGGCCTTCGCAGATACGCAGTATTTT
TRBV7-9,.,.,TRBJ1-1,CASSSMVEAFF,TGTGCCAGCAGCTCAATGGTGGAAGCTTTCTTT
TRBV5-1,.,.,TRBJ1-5,CASSAGLNQPQHF,TGCGCCAGCAGCGCTGGACTCAATCAGCCCCAGCATTTT
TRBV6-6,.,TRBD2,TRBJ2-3,CASSKQLAGVVDTQYF,TGTGCCAGCAGTAAACAACTAGCGGGAGTTGTAGATACGCAGTATTTT
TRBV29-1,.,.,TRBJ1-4,CSVARGNEKLFF,TGCAGCGTTGCCAGGGGTAATGAAAAACTGTTTTTT
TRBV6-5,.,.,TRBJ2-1,CASRGSKSSYNEQFF,TGTGCCAGCAGGGGTAGCAAGAGCTCCTACAATGAGCAGTTCTTC
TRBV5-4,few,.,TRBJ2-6,CASSSRGEVYGANVLTF,TGTGCCAGCAGCTCCAGGGGGGAGGTTTATGGGGCCAACGTCCTGACTTTC